This T cell receptor beta chain was recovered during a study of T cells in Graves' hyperthyroidism and ophthalmopathy (dated 2019 in TCRdb). Background for the entire study: Peripheral blood samples were taken at initial diagnosis, before any treatment was given. TCR V-J signatures able to tell the groups apart were searched for in a discovery cohort of 95 to 100 patients, of whom under 45 had Graves' ophthalmopathy and 55 to 65 had stable Graves' hyperthyroidism. An independent validation cohort of around 20 hyperthyroidism patients and 17 patients who later progressed to ophthalmopathy tested prospective prediction of ophthalmopathy. The 100 or so discovery patients were divided at random into training and test sets in a 7:3 ratio. In addition, the study compared T-cell repertoires in thyroid tissue and in blood from about 6 Graves' hyperthyroidism patients. After blood sampling, hyperthyroidism patients were treated with methimazole at a starting dose of 30 mg daily, and ophthalmopathy patients were treated with high-dose intravenous methylprednisolone. TCR Vbeta CDR3 sequencing of 130 to 150 peripheral blood samples (roughly 41 ophthalmopathy, 75 hyperthyroidism and roughly 17 progressor patients) is reported in the paper. Beyond this particular receptor, the publication reports: No statistical method was used to set the sample size in advance, and investigators knew the group allocation. In validation, the model predicted progression to ophthalmopathy a median of about 5.9 months before onset, with roughly 70% sensitivity and about 72% specificity. A 13 V-J signature model separated ophthalmopathy from stable hyperthyroidism, with around 88% sensitivity and approximately 81% specificity in cross-validation and 80%/75% in testing. Most expanded thyroid clonotypes (frequency above 0.001) were also detected in blood, a finding suggesting that blood repertoires may reflect thyroid immune responses.

Graves' hyperthyroidism was defined as stable when no progression to ophthalmopathy occurred over 18 months of follow-up. Hyperthyroidism patients were newly diagnosed, with disease duration under 2 months, and aged 18 to 65 years. Patients with uncontrolled infections, other autoimmune diseases, pregnancy or lactation were excluded. Diagnoses were established on the basis of clinical symptoms, serum thyroxine and TRAb, thyroid ultrasound, and orbital computed tomography. Ficoll-Paque density gradient centrifugation was used to isolate PBMCs from about 10 ml of fresh peripheral blood. Trizol reagent was used to extract total RNA, and RNA quality was then checked on an Agilent 2100 Bioanalyzer. CDR1 and CDR2 were assigned from the germline V gene as MNHEY and SVGAGI. The CDR3 numbers 17 residues from cysteine through phenylalanine. Only CDR3 DNA is held: 51 bases, read in frame from base 1. V is clipped by 2 bases and J by 3 bases, and the sequence between their germline boundaries is 16 bases long.

Amplification of TCR beta CDR3 regions was carried out from RNA transcripts. The first round of RT-PCR for the TCR CDR3 was performed with the HTBI primer set and the Qiagen OneStep RT-PCR kit. Libraries were constructed in a second round of multiplex PCR, after which size selection and purification were carried out. Paired-end sequencing of the libraries was performed with 100 bp reads on an Illumina HiSeq2000. Per the authors' processing: Raw data were processed with SOAPnuke, discarding reads with adapters, uncalled bases, mean Phred below 15, or no exact constant-primer or identifier match. COPE v1.2.5 was used to merge high-quality paired reads, and clonotypes were defined as unique nucleotide sequences. MiTCR v1.1 was used to align clonotypes to the IMGT TRBV, TRBD and TRBJ reference segments. Analysis was restricted to V-J combinations with a frequency above 0.0001, which covered roughly 99% of repertoires. The TCS score was defined as the ratio of F50 (clonal expansion) to E x V (chaos), calculated using BLOSUM62-based TCRdist between CDR3 peptides within each V-J. Welch's t-statistics and random forest reduced 500 to 650 V-J features to 13, which were used in a naive Bayes classifier (R e1071). In-frame beta chains were kept once TCRdb had trimmed the public reads at Q25 with fastp and called clones with MiXCR. When rows share a CDR3 protein, they turn into one entry using the most common DNA and genes. The V and J calls were not made by the authors but by TCRdb's processing. This sample comprises hundreds of thousands of distinct CDR3 sequences, roughly 16% of them detected only once. 3.5% to 4% of the sample goes to the ten largest clones.

Concerning this clonotype itself: Its antigen remains undetermined. Qualities for individual bases were not recorded, and no much larger clone is one base off.

Rearrangement joined TRBV6-5 to TRBJ1-4; TRBD1 is perhaps the D gene, given 5 matching bases. The clonotype originates from a woman aged 25-40 years with Graves' hyperthyroidism. Source material: blood. The CDR3 is CASSYPTGRQPNEKLFF. The base sequence is TGTGCCAGCAGTTACCCGACCGGGCGACAGCCTAATGAAAAACTGTTTTTT.